This record concerns one T cell receptor (beta chain) sequence. What it binds is not known. This specimen comes from a study of cytomegalovirus exposure and HLA in healthy donors. Study findings and constraints: Across donors, presence/absence analyses took sequencing depth to be roughly uniform.

Germline V gene sequence: CDR1 LNHDA, CDR2 SQIVND (reference sequence). The CDR3 totals 14 residues. Losses at the gene ends were 7 bases for V and 10 bases for J; bases not matched to a gene: 10. The PCR employed 60 Vbeta primers together with 13 Jbeta primers. The assay was immunoSEQ multiplex PCR, and TCRdb's table has in-frame clones only and misses some. The sample shows some 150,000 clones, 76% of them seen only once. The sequenced material came from PBMCs. This TCR came from a woman aged 40 to 50 in good health and CMV-seronegative. The gene calls are TRBV19 and TRBJ2-1; TRBD1 agrees at 10 bases. The CDR3 region is CASTDRDRGEEQFF. The CDR3 DNA is TGTGCCAGTACCGACCGGGACAGGGGAGAGGAGCAGTTCTTC. The entire variable domain, with the rest obtained from reference TRBV19 and TRBJ2-1, is as follows: DGGITQSPKYLFRKEGQNVTLSCEQNLNHDAMYWYRQDPGQGLRLIYYSQIVNDFQKGDIAEGYSVSREKKESFPLTVTSAQKNPTAFYLCASTDRDRGEEQFFGPGTRLTVL.